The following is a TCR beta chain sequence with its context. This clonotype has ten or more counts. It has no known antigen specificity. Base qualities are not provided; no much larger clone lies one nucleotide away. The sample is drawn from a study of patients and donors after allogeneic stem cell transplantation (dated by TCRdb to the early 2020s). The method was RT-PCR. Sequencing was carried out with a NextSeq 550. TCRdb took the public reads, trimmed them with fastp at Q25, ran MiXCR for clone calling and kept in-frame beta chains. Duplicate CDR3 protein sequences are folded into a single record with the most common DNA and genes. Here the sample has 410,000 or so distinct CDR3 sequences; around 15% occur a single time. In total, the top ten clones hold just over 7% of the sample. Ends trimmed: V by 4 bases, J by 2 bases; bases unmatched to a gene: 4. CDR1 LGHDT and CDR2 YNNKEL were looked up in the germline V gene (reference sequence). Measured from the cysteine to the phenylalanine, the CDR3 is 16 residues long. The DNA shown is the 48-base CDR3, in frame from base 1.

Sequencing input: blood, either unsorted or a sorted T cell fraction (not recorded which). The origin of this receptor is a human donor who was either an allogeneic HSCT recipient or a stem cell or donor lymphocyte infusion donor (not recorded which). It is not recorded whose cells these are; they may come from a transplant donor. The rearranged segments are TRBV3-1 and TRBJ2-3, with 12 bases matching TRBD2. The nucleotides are TGTGCCAGCAGCCCGACTAGCGGGGGAAACACAGATACGCAGTATTTT. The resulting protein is CASSPTSGGNTDTQYF.